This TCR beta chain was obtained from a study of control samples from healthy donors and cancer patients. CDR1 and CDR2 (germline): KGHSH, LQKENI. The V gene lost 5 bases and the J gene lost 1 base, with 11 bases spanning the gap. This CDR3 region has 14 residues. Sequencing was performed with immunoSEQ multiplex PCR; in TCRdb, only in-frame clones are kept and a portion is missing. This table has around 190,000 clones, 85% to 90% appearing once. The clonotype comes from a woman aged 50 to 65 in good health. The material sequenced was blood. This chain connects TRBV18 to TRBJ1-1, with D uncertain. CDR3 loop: CASSNRQQNTEAFF. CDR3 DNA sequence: TGTGCCAGCTCAAACCGGCAGCAGAACACTGAAGCTTTCTTT.